This T cell receptor beta chain came from a study of OX40 agonist ivuxolimab in advanced cancers. The wider study: Checkpoint inhibitors had been given previously to over 30% of patients. General study points: In CD8+ T cells, expanded clones were on average more numerous than in CD4+. In the 0.1 to 3.0 mg/kg range, CD4+ and CD8+ blood T cells had expanded clonally by week 6.

Exclusion of a patient followed from autoimmune disease history or systemic immunosuppression. With 0 bases removed from V and 7 bases from J, the gap between germline ends came to 17 bases. Germline CDR1 reads SGHRS; CDR2 reads YFSETQ. This CDR3 has 15 residues. Profiled with immunoSEQ multiplex PCR; TCRdb holds only in-frame clones, not every one. The top ten hold 1.9% of the sample, which has tens of thousands of clones, about four fifths seen once. To note about this clone: The antigen remains undetermined.

The sequence was obtained from an adult with an advanced solid tumor such as melanoma, head and neck, liver or kidney cancer. The chain employs TRBV5-1 and TRBJ2-7, with D unclear. The sequencing used CD4+ or CD8+ T cells sorted from blood, collected in a trial of the OX40 agonist ivuxolimab. The CDR3 region is CASSLASAAPLEQYF. The CDR3 DNA is TGCGCCAGCAGCTTGGCCTCCGCAGCCCCTTTGGAGCAGTACTTC.